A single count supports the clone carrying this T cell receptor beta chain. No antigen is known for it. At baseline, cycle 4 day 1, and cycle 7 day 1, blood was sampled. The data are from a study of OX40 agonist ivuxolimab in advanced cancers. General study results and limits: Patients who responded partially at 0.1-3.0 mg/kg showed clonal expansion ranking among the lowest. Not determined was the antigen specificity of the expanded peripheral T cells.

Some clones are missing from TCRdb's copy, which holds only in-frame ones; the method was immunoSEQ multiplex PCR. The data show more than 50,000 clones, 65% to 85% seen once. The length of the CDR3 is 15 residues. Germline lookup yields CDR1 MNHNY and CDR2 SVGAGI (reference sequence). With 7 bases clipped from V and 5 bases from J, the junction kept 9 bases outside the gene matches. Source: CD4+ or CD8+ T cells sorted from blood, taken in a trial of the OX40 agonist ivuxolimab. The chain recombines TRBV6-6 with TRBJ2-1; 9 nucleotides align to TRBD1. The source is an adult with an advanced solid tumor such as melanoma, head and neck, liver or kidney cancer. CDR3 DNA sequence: TGTGCCAGCACTATCGGACAGGGGCGACACAATGAGCAGTTCTTC. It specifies CASTIGQGRHNEQFF.